This is a list of T cell receptor beta chains from one sample in a study of T cell repertoires in aging, cancer and after chemotherapy. One entry per CDR3 protein, called by TCRdb with MiXCR from the multiplex PCR reads. The repertoire holds approximately 2,000 distinct CDR3 sequences, with approximately 16% as singletons. Sample: blood. These receptors were collected from a human donor with a solid tumor. CDR3s include the opening cysteine and the closing phenylalanine or tryptophan. Fields, in order: V gene, clone size, J gene, D gene, CDR3 DNA, CDR3 protein. A D gene is named only where the DNA matches it firmly. Only some rows state a clone size, as once, few, many or a class for expanded clones.

TRBV14	few	TRBJ2-1	NA	TGTGCCAGCAGCCAAGCCGGGGGGCGCGGGAATGAGCAGTTCTTC	CASSQAGGRGNEQFF
TRBV30	medium-sized	TRBJ2-7	NA	TGTGCCTGGAGCGTCCTGCGGGACAAGCAGTACTTC	CAWSVLRDKQYF
TRBV15	medium-sized	TRBJ2-2	TRBD1	TGTGCCACCAGCAGACCCGGGACAGGGGGAACCGGGGAGCTGTTTTTT	CATSRPGTGGTGELFF
TRBV6-6	large	TRBJ2-3	NA	TGTGCCAGCAGCCCTAACCGTGGGATGGCAATCACAGATACGCAGTATTTT	CASSPNRGMAITDTQYF
TRBV4-3	few	TRBJ1-1	NA	TGTGCCAGCAGCCAAGTGGACAGCTCAGCTGAAGCTTTCTTT	CASSQVDSSAEAFF
TRBV29-1	large	TRBJ2-1	NA	TGCAGCGAAACCTCGGGAGTATCCTACAATGAGCAGTTCTTC	CSETSGVSYNEQFF
TRBV29-1	large	TRBJ1-2	NA	TGCAGCGTTGAGGACAGTAACTATGGCTACACCTTC	CSVEDSNYGYTF
TRBV2	NA	TRBJ2-7	NA	TGTGCCAGCACAAAAGCAGACTCCTACGAGCAGTACTTC	CASTKADSYEQYF
TRBV19	large	TRBJ1-6	TRBD1	TGTGCCAGTACCACCAGGACAGGATTAGGTTCACCCCTCCACTTT	CASTTRTGLGSPLHF
TRBV6-5	large	TRBJ2-1	NA	TGTGCCAGCAGTTACGTGAGCTCCTACAATGAGCAGTTCTTC	CASSYVSSYNEQFF
TRBV7-3	large	TRBJ2-1	NA	TGTGCCAGCAGCTTAATACTGGGGCCCTACAATGAGCAGTTCTTC	CASSLILGPYNEQFF
TRBV20-1	few	TRBJ2-7	TRBD1	TGCAGTGCTAGAGTTGCCGGGACAGGGGGCAACGAGCAGTACTTC	CSARVAGTGGNEQYF
TRBV7-2	NA	TRBJ1-2	NA	TGTGCTAGCAGCCCTCTTATAGGGGACCCCTATGGCTACACCTTC	CASSPLIGDPYGYTF
TRBV11-2	once	TRBJ1-1	NA	TGTGCCAGCAGCTTAGTTTGGGGCCCTGAAGCTTTCTTT	CASSLVWGPEAFF
TRBV5-4	NA	TRBJ2-2	TRBD2	TGTGCCAGCAGTAAGGGACTAGCGGGTAACACCGGGGAGCTGTTTTTT	CASSKGLAGNTGELFF
TRBV27	NA	TRBJ2-1	NA	TGTGCCAGCAGTTTAATAGGGCAAAATGAGCAGTTCTTC	CASSLIGQNEQFF
TRBV13	medium-sized	TRBJ2-7	TRBD2	TGTGCCAGCAGCTATAGCGGGAGGGGGTCCTACGAGCAGTACTTC	CASSYSGRGSYEQYF
TRBV14	NA	TRBJ1-1	TRBD1	TGTGCCAGCAGCTCGCAGGGGGCGTTAGGCACTGAAGCTTTCTTT	CASSSQGALGTEAFF
TRBV6-5	large	TRBJ2-5	TRBD1	TGTGCCAGCAGTTCCAGCGGGACAGGGGGTTGGGAGACCCAGTACTTC	CASSSSGTGGWETQYF
TRBV7-2	large	TRBJ2-1	NA	TGTGCCAGCAGCTTAGTCCGTCTCGGCGGGAATACCTATGAGCAGTTCTTC	CASSLVRLGGNTYEQFF
TRBV27	NA	TRBJ1-5	NA	TGTGCCAGCAGTCAGGGGAAGAGATATAACAATCAGCCCCAGCATTTT	CASSQGKRYNNQPQHF